These 8 T cell receptor beta chains originate from one sample sequenced in a study of lymphopenia after photon versus proton radiotherapy. The repertoire was sequenced with immunoSEQ multiplex PCR; TCRdb's copy has only in-frame clones and lacks some. This sample has fewer than 20,000 clones, with approximately 92% found just once. Sequenced here: peripheral blood, sampled from a patient treated with photon-based radiotherapy. The receptor set was obtained from a woman in her forties with cholangiocarcinoma.

This rearrangement joins TRBV4-3 to TRBJ1-1; D might be TRBD1 (5 bases). Germline V CDR1 and CDR2: LGHNA, YSLEER. The CDR3 contains 15 residues. Trimming stripped 0 bases from V and 3 bases from J, with 11 bases between. The CDR3: CASSQDRVGYTEAFF. CDR3 in DNA: TGCGCCAGCAGCCAAGACAGGGTCGGTTACACTGAAGCTTTCTTT.

The chain employs TRBV28 and TRBJ2-1; maybe TRBD1 (5 bases). Trimming left V 7 bases short and J 1 base short, with 20 bases between. There are 17 residues in the CDR3. Germline V gene lookup returns CDR1 MDHEN and CDR2 SYDVKM. CDR3 in amino acids: CASTSAGLPESYNEQFF. The CDR3 DNA reads TGTGCCAGCACTTCGGCAGGGCTCCCCGAATCCTACAATGAGCAGTTCTTC.

The chain links TRBV9 to TRBJ1-4, with D possibly matching TRBD1 (6 bases). The CDR3 runs 16 residues. Trimming removed 2 bases at V and 4 bases at J, with 15 bases between. Germline CDR1 SGDLS, CDR2 YYNGEE. CDR3 loop: CASSVGAGYINEKLFF. The CDR3 nucleotides are TGTGCCAGCAGCGTGGGGGCAGGGTACATTAATGAAAAACTGTTTTTT. Looking up the rest from reference TRBV9 and TRBJ1-4 gives the full variable domain: DSGVTQTPKHLITATGQRVTLRCSPRSGDLSVYWYQQSLDQGLQFLIQYYNGEERAKGNILERFSAQQFPDLHSELNLSSLELGDSALYFCASSVGAGYINEKLFFGSGTQLSVL.

The V gene is TRBV19, the J gene TRBJ2-2; 7 bases line up with TRBD2. In germline, CDR1 is LNHDA, CDR2 SQIVND (reference sequence). Trimming removed 3 bases from V and 0 bases from J; junction bases left unmatched: 4. The CDR3 runs 16 residues. The DNA for the CDR3 is TGTGCCAGTAGTATGGCTAGCGGCGCGAACACCGGGGAGCTGTTTTTT. It yields the protein CASSMASGANTGELFF.

This clone appeared once. The J gene is TRBJ2-1, the V gene TRBV5-1; D gene ambiguous. The V end was cut by 4 bases, the J end by 2 bases, with 13 bases between. CDR3 length: 15 amino acids. Germline CDR1 reads SGHRS; CDR2 reads YFSETQ. CDR3: CASSLVGEPYNEQFF. In DNA, the CDR3 is TGCGCCAGCAGCCTGGTTGGCGAGCCCTACAATGAGCAGTTCTTC. The full variable domain, in which reference TRBV5-1 and TRBJ2-1 provide the parts outside the CDR3, is KAGVTQTPRYLIKTRGQQVTLSCSPISGHRSVSWYQQTPGQGLQFLFEYFSETQRNKGNFPGRFSGRQFSNSRSEMNVSTLELGDSALYLCASSLVGEPYNEQFFGPGTRLTVL.

This clone was found once. The V and J genes are TRBV5-5 and TRBJ1-6; 7 positions match TRBD1. Germline V lookup: CDR1 SGHKS, CDR2 YYEKEE (reference sequence). Trimming removed 0 bases from V and 10 bases from J; junction bases left unmatched: 4. The CDR3 runs to 14 residues. The CDR3 protein is CASSLGQGGSPLHF. The CDR3 DNA follows: TGTGCCAGCAGCTTGGGACAGGGTGGATCACCCCTCCACTTT.

V usage is TRBV9 and J usage is TRBJ1-1; 10 nucleotides line up with TRBD1. The germline CDR1 and CDR2 sequences are SGDLS and YYNGEE. With V trimmed by 4 bases and J by 4 bases, 7 bases remained unmatched. The CDR3 extends over 15 amino acids. The CDR3 DNA is TGTGCCAGCAGCAGACAGGGGGCAGGTAGCACTGAAGCTTTCTTT. Its translation is CASSRQGAGSTEAFF.

This chain links TRBV18 with TRBJ2-1; TRBD1 might be the D (6 bases). The CDR3 loop spans 16 amino acids. Looked up from germline, CDR1 is KGHSH and CDR2 is LQKENI. Trimming left V 2 bases short and J 2 bases short, with 13 bases between. The CDR3 loop is CASSPNRQATYNEQFF. The CDR3 bases are TGTGCCAGCTCACCAAATAGACAGGCCACCTACAATGAGCAGTTCTTC.